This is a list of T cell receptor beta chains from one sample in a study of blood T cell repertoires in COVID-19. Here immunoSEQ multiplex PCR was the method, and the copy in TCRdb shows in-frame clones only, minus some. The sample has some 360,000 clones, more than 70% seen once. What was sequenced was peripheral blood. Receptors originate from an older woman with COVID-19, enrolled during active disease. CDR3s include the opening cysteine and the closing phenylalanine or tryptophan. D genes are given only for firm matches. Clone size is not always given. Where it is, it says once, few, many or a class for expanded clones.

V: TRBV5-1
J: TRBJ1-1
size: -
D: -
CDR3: CASSLVPGNTEAFF
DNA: TGCGCCAGCAGCTTGGTCCCAGGGAACACTGAAGCTTTCTTT

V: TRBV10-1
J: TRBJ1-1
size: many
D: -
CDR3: CASSARVSTEAFF
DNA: TGCGCCAGCAGTGCTCGGGTTTCCACTGAAGCTTTCTTT

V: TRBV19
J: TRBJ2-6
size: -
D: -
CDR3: CASSHRTSLSGANVLTF
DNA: TGTGCCAGTAGTCATCGAACTAGCCTCTCTGGGGCCAACGTCCTGACTTTC

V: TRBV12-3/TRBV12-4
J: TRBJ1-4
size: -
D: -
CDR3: CASSRNERRFF
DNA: TGTGCCAGCAGTCGAAACGAAAGGAGGTTTTTT

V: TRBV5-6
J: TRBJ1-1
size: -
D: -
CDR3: CASSFLRQEREAFF
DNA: TGTGCCAGCAGCTTCCTACGACAGGAGAGAGAAGCTTTCTTT

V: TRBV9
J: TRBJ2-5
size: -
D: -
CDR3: CASSVAEETQYF
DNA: TGTGCCAGCAGCGTGGCTGAAGAGACCCAGTACTTC

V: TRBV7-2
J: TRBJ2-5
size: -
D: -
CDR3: CASSSYLQETQYF
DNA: TGTGCCAGCAGCTCCTACCTCCAAGAGACCCAGTACTTC

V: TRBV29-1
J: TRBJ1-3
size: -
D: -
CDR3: CSVAMTGSGNTIYF
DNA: TGCAGCGTTGCGATGACAGGCTCTGGAAACACCATATATTTT

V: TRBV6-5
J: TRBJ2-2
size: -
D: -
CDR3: CASSYMAGHLTGELFF
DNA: TGTGCCAGCAGTTATATGGCGGGGCACCTAACCGGGGAGCTGTTTTTT

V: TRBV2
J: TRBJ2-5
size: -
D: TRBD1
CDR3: CASKDRGSQETQYF
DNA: TGTGCCAGCAAAGACAGGGGGTCCCAAGAGACCCAGTACTTC

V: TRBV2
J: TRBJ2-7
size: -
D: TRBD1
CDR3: CASSTQGTGWGLYEQYF
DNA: TGTGCCAGCAGTACTCAAGGGACAGGGTGGGGTCTCTACGAGCAGTACTTC

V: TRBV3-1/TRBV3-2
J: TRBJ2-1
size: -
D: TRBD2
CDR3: CASSLPFRGGAGEQFF
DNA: TGTGCCAGCAGCCTCCCTTTCCGCGGGGGGGCCGGTGAGCAGTTCTTC

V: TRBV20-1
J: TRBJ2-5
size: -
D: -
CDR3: CSVYQETQYF
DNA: TGCAGTGTATATCAAGAGACCCAGTACTTC

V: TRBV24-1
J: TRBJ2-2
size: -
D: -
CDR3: CATSDPWDGGVNTGELFF
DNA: TGTGCCACCAGTGACCCCTGGGACGGGGGAGTAAACACCGGGGAGCTGTTTTTT

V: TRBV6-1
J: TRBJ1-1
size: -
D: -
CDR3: CASSEGFGGLGAFF
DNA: TGTGCCAGCAGTGAGGGATTCGGGGGGTTAGGGGCTTTCTTT

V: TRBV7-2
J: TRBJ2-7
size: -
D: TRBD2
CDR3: CASSASTSGGYYEQYF
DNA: TGTGCCAGCAGCGCTTCTACTAGCGGGGGGTACTACGAGCAGTACTTC

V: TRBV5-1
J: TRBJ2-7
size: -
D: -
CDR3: CASSSSSYEQYF
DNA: TGCGCCAGCAGCTCGAGCTCCTACGAGCAGTACTTC

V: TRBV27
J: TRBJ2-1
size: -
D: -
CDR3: CASSLQLGRGDNEQFF
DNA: TGTGCCAGCAGTCTTCAACTGGGCAGGGGGGACAATGAGCAGTTCTTC

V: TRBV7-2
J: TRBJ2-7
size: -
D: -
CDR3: CASSLEGRRSYEQYF
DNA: TGTGCCAGCAGCTTAGAAGGCCGCCGGAGCTACGAGCAGTACTTC

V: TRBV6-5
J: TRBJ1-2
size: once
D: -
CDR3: CASRSPRQVNYGYTF
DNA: TGTGCCAGCAGGTCCCCAAGACAGGTTAACTATGGCTACACCTTC

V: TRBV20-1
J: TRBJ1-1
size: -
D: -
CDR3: CSASRGRGTEAFF
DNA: TGCAGTGCTAGTAGAGGTCGGGGCACTGAAGCTTTCTTT

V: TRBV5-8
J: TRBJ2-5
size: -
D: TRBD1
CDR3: CASSPGQLEIETQYF
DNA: TGTGCCAGCAGCCCGGGACAGCTAGAGATAGAGACCCAGTACTTC

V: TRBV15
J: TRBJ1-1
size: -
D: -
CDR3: CATSRDKGVYEAFF
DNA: TGTGCCACCAGCAGAGATAAGGGGGTTTATGAAGCTTTCTTT

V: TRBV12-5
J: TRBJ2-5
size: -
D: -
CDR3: CASGSRTRAVETQYF
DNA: TGTGCTAGTGGTTCTAGGACGCGGGCGGTGGAGACCCAGTACTTC

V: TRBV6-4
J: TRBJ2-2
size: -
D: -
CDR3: CASSLDTNTGELFF
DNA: TGTGCCAGCAGTTTGGACACGAACACCGGGGAGCTGTTTTTT

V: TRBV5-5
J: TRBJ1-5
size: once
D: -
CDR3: CASSVGTPNQPQHF
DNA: TGTGCCAGCAGCGTAGGGACACCAAATCAGCCCCAGCATTTT

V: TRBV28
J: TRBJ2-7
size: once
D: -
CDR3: CASSLTYEQYF
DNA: TGTGCCAGCAGTTTAACATACGAGCAGTACTTC

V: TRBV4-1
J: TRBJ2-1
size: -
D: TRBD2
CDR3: CASSPLTGGAYNEQFF
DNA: TGCGCCAGCAGCCCTTTAACGGGGGGGGCGTACAATGAGCAGTTCTTC